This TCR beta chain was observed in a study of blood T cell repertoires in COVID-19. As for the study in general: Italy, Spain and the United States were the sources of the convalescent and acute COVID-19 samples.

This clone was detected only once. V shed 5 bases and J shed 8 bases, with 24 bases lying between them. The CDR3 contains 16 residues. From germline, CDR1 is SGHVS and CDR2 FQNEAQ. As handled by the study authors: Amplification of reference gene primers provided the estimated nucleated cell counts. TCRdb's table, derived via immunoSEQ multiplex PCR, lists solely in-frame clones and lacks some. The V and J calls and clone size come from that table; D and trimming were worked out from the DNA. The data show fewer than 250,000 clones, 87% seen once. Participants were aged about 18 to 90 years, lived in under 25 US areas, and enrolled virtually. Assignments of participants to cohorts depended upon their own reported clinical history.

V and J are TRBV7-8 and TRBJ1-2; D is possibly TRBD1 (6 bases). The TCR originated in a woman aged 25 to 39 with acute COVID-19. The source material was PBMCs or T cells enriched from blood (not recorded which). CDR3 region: CASSPRRDTNSRGYTF. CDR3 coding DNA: TGTGCCAGCAGCCCTCGCCGGGACACCAATTCTCGCGGCTACACCTTC.